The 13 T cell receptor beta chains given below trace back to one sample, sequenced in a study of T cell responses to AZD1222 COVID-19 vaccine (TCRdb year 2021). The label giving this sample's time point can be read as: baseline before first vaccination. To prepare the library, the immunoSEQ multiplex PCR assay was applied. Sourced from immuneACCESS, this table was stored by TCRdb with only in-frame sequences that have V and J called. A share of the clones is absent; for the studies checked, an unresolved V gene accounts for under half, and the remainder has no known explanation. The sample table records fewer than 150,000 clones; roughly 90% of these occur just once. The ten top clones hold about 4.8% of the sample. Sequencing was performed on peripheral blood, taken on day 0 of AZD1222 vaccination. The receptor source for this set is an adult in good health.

CDR3 sequence (DNA): TGTGCCAGCAGTGCAGCGGGAGGGTCTGGAGATACGCAGTATTTT. Translated: CASSAAGGSGDTQYF. The rearrangement uses TRBV6-4 and TRBJ2-3; TRBD2 agrees at 10 bases. Germline V gene lookup returns CDR1 MRHNA and CDR2 SNTAGT. Trimming cost V 4 bases and J 5 bases; bases outside gene matches: 6. This CDR3 is built from 15 residues.

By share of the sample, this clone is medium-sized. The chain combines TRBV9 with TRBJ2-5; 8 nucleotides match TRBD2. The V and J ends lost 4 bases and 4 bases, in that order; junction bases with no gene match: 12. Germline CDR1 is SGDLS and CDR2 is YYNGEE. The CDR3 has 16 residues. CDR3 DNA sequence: TGTGCCAGCAGCAATAGGAGATCGGGGGGGCGAGAGACCCAGTACTTC. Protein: CASSNRRSGGRETQYF.

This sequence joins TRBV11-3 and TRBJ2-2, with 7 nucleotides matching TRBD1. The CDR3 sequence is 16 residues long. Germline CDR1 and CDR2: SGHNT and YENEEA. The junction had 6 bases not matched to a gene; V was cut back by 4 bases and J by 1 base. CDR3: CASSYDRVGNTGELFF. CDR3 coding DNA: TGTGCCAGCAGCTATGACAGGGTTGGGAACACCGGGGAGCTGTTTTTT.

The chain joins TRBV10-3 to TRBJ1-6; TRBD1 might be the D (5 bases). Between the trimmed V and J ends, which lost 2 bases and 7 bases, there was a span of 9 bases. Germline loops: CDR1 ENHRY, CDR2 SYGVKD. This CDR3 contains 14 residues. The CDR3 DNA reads TGTGCCATCAGTGAGAGGGACGGGAATTCACCCCTCCACTTT. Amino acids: CAISERDGNSPLHF.

CDR3 loop: CATSDRYRSGETQYF. The CDR3 region has the DNA TGTGCCACCAGTGACCGCTACAGATCGGGAGAGACCCAGTACTTC. V usage is TRBV24-1 and J usage is TRBJ2-5; D unresolved. Germline V gives CDR1 KGHDR, CDR2 SFDVKD. V lost 4 bases to trimming and J lost 4 bases, with 15 bases between them. This CDR3 is built from 15 residues.

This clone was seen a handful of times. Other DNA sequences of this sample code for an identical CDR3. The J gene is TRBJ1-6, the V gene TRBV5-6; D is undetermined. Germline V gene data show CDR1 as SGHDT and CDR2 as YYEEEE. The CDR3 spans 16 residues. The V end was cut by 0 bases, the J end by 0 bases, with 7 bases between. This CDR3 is CASSLAGSSYNSPLHF. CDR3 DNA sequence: TGTGCCAGCAGCTTGGCTGGAAGCTCCTATAATTCACCCCTCCACTTT.

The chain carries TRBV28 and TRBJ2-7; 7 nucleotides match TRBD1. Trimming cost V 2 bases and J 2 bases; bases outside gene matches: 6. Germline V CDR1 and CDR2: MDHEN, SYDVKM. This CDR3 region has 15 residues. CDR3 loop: CASSLGLGQTYEQYF. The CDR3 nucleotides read TGTGCCAGCAGTTTAGGTCTGGGACAGACCTACGAGCAGTACTTC.

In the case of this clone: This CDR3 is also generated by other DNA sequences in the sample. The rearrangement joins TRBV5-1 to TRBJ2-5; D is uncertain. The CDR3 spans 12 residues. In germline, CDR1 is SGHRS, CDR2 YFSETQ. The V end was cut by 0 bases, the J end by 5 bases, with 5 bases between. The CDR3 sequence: CASSLEQETQYF. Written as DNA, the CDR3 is TGCGCCAGCAGCTTGGAGCAGGAGACCCAGTACTTC.

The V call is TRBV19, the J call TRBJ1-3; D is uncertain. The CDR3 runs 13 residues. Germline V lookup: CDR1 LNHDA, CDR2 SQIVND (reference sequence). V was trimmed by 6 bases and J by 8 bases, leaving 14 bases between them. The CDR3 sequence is CASSLSRADTIYF. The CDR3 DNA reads TGTGCCAGTAGCCTCTCGAGGGCGGACACCATATATTTT.

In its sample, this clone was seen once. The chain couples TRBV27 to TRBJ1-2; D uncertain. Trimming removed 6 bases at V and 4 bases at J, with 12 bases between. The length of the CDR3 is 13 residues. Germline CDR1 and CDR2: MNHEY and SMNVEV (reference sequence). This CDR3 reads CASSTPGLYGYTF. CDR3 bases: TGTGCCAGCAGCACTCCCGGCCTCTATGGCTACACCTTC.

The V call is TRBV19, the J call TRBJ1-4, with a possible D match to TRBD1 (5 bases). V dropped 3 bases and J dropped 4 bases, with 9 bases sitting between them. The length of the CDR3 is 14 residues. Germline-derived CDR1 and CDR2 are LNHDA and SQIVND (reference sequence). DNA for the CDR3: TGTGCCAGTAGTATGGGGCCCGTTAATGAAAAACTGTTTTTT. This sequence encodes CASSMGPVNEKLFF.

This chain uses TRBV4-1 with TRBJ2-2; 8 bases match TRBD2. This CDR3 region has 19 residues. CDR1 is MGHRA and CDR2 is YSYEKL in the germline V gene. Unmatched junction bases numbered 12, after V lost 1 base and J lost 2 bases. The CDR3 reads CASSQVIRRRGGNTGELFF. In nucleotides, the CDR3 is TGCGCCAGCAGCCAAGTCATCCGGCGACGGGGGGGAAACACCGGGGAGCTGTTTTTT.

DNA for the CDR3: TGTGCCAGCAGCCAAGCGCGAAGCGAGCAGTACTTC. Translating it yields CASSQARSEQYF. The chain combines TRBV3-1 (or the pseudogene TRBV3-2) with TRBJ2-7; no definite D call. Germline-derived CDR1 and CDR2 are LGHDT and YNNKEL (reference sequence). The CDR3 covers 12 residues. Trimming cost V 1 base and J 6 bases, with 7 bases left between them.